This TCR beta chain was found in a study of beta chain features in type 1 diabetes. The isolated RNA, all of it, was reverse transcribed, so expressed TCRB transcripts were what got sequenced. Assay: immunoSEQ multiplex PCR; the TCRdb copy retains only in-frame clones and omits some. The sample lists more than 130,000 clones, 6.9% seen once, with approximately 1.5% in the top ten. CDR1 and CDR2 from the germline V gene are SGHKS and YYEKEE (reference sequence). Trimming removed 5 bases from V and 4 bases from J, with 9 bases in between. The CDR3 is 13 amino acids. Central memory, naive, regulatory and stem cell-like memory CD4+ cells were sorted by CD45RO/CCR7/CD25/CD127/CD95/CD27. Sorted populations all had greater than 95% purity. This clone was seen a few times.

This receptor was taken from a woman aged 25-40 years in good health. V gene TRBV5-5 combines with J gene TRBJ2-2; a possible D gene is TRBD1 (5 bases). Sequenced material: central memory CD4+ T cells from blood. This CDR3 reads CASRQGTTGELFF. CDR3 DNA sequence: TGTGCCAGCAGGCAGGGAACCACCGGGGAGCTGTTTTTT.